This T cell receptor beta chain originates from a study of cytomegalovirus exposure and HLA in healthy donors. Study details: Earlier findings included roughly 100 million unique TCR beta sequences obtained from around 180 million T cells.

The PCR contained 60 Vbeta and 13 Jbeta primers. The data were produced by immunoSEQ multiplex PCR, yet TCRdb's version contains in-frame clones alone and is incomplete. Of roughly 88,000 clones in the sample, over 60% were seen once. The CDR3 totals 15 residues. Germline V gene sequence: CDR1 SEHNR, CDR2 FQNEAQ (reference sequence). V lost 5 bases to trimming and J lost 5 bases, with 15 bases between them. Those who donated were healthy bone marrow donors. General study points: HLA alleles showed associations with 16,951 TCR beta sequences in a later analysis, at a 0.05 false discovery rate.

Comment on this clone: The antigen is not known.

The J gene is TRBJ1-4, the V gene TRBV7-9, with D possibly matching TRBD1 (5 bases). The clonotype was recovered from a young man in good health and CMV-seropositive. The sequenced sample was PBMCs. The CDR3 coding sequence is TGTGCCAGCAGCCAGCCGGGGGACCCAAATGAAAAACTGTTTTTT. As protein: CASSQPGDPNEKLFF.